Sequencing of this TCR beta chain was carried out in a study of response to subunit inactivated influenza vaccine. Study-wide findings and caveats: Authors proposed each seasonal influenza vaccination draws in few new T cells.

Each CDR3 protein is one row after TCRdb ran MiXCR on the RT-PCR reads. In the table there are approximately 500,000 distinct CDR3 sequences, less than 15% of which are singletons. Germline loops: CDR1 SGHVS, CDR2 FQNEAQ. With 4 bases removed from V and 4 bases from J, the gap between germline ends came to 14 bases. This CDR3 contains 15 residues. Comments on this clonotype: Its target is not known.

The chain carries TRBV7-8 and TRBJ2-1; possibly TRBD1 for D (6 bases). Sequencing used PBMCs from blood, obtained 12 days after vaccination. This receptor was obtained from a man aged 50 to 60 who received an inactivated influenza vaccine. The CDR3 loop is CASSSTGSPYNEQFF. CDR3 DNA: TGTGCCAGCAGCTCTACAGGGTCGCCTTACAATGAGCAGTTCTTC.